The 6 T cell receptor beta chains presented below share a single source sample, sequenced in a study of identical twins. From the 5' RACE reads, TCRdb called clonotypes with MiXCR, one entry per CDR3 protein. This sample has over 200,000 distinct CDR3 sequences; roughly 10% occur once, and the top ten carry approximately 5.1%. Sequencing input: memory (CD45RO+) T cells sorted from blood. The source is a woman between 18 and 30 years old in good health.

The V call is TRBV7-9, the J call TRBJ1-2; D is unresolved. The germline V and J ends were trimmed by 8 bases and 0 bases, with 10 bases remaining between them. The germline V gene encodes CDR1 SEHNR and CDR2 FQNEAQ (reference sequence). This CDR3 is built from 13 residues. This CDR3 is CASAPRTNYGYTF. In DNA form, the CDR3 reads TGTGCCAGCGCCCCCCGCACTAACTATGGCTACACCTTC. Using reference TRBV7-9 and TRBJ1-2 for the parts outside the CDR3, the full variable domain is DTGVSQNPRHKITKRGQNVTFRCDPISEHNRLYWYRQTLGQGPEFLTYFQNEAQLEKSRLLSDRFSAERPKGSFSTLEIQRTEQGDSAMYLCASAPRTNYGYTFGSGTRLTVV.

This clonotype was recorded at least ten times. The chain carries TRBV5-1 and TRBJ1-1; 8 nucleotides align to TRBD1. Per germline, CDR1 SGHRS and CDR2 YFSETQ. This CDR3 spans 15 amino acids. The V segment lost 3 bases and the J segment 3 bases; nucleotides outside the gene matches: 7. The CDR3 coding sequence is TGCGCCAGCAGCTACGCAGGGGGCGCGGACACTGAAGCTTTCTTT. Its translation is CASSYAGGADTEAFF.

At least ten counts were recorded for this clonotype. J is TRBJ2-4 and V is TRBV3-1, with 9 bases lining up with TRBD2. Germline assignment: CDR1 LGHDT and CDR2 YNNKEL (reference sequence). The CDR3 sequence is 15 residues long. Trimming at V came to 3 bases and at J to 1 base, leaving 1 base not matched to a gene. CDR3 sequence (DNA): TGTGCCAGCAGCCACCTAGCGGGGGCCAAAAACATTCAGTACTTC. Protein sequence: CASSHLAGAKNIQYF.

A few counts support this clonotype. The chain recombines TRBV7-8 with TRBJ2-5; 11 positions match TRBD2. V lost 6 bases and J lost 9; bases outside the gene matches: 18. Germline loops: CDR1 SGHVS, CDR2 FQNEAQ. The CDR3 sequence is 17 residues long. This chain's CDR3 is CASRRFSGRGLAGSQYF. CDR3 sequence (DNA): TGTGCCAGCAGACGCTTTAGCGGGAGGGGTTTGGCCGGGTCCCAGTACTTC.

CDR3 DNA sequence: TGCGCCAGCTCTGAAGATTTGGCTGTTCAGTTCTTC. This gives the protein CASSEDLAVQFF. The rearrangement links TRBV5-1 to TRBJ2-1; D gene uncertain. The V gene lost 7 bases and the J gene lost 13 bases, with 18 bases spanning the gap. The CDR3 length is 12 residues. Germline V gives CDR1 SGHRS, CDR2 YFSETQ.

This clonotype was seen repeatedly, ten times or more. The gene calls are TRBV2 and TRBJ2-1, with D uncertain. Trimming removed 7 bases from V and 0 bases from J, with 7 bases in between. Looked up from germline, CDR1 is SNHLY and CDR2 is FYNNEI. The CDR3 contains 13 residues. As DNA, the CDR3 is TGTGCCAGCACCGGCAGCTCCTACAATGAGCAGTTCTTC. Protein sequence: CASTGSSYNEQFF.